The T cell receptor beta chain described here comes from a study of shared clonotypes between healthy human individuals. Here immunoSEQ multiplex PCR was the method, and the copy in TCRdb shows in-frame clones only, minus some. The data show more than 900,000 clones, with around three quarters seen just once and 0.5% to 0.65% held by the top ten. The CDR3 is made up of 13 amino acids. Germline CDR1 is GTSNPN and CDR2 is SVGIG (reference sequence). V lost 2 bases to trimming and J lost 4 bases, with 9 bases between them. This sequence originates from a man aged 18 to 29 in good health. Some clones in this sample may be carry-over from other donors' samples. The sequencing input was memory CD4+ T cells from PBMCs. Subset reported: CD45RA-negative fraction. V is TRBV30 and J is TRBJ2-1; the D call may be TRBD1 or TRBD2 (5 bases each). The DNA of the CDR3 is TGTGCCTGGAGTAGGGGAGTATACAATGAGCAGTTCTTC. This codes for CAWSRGVYNEQFF.